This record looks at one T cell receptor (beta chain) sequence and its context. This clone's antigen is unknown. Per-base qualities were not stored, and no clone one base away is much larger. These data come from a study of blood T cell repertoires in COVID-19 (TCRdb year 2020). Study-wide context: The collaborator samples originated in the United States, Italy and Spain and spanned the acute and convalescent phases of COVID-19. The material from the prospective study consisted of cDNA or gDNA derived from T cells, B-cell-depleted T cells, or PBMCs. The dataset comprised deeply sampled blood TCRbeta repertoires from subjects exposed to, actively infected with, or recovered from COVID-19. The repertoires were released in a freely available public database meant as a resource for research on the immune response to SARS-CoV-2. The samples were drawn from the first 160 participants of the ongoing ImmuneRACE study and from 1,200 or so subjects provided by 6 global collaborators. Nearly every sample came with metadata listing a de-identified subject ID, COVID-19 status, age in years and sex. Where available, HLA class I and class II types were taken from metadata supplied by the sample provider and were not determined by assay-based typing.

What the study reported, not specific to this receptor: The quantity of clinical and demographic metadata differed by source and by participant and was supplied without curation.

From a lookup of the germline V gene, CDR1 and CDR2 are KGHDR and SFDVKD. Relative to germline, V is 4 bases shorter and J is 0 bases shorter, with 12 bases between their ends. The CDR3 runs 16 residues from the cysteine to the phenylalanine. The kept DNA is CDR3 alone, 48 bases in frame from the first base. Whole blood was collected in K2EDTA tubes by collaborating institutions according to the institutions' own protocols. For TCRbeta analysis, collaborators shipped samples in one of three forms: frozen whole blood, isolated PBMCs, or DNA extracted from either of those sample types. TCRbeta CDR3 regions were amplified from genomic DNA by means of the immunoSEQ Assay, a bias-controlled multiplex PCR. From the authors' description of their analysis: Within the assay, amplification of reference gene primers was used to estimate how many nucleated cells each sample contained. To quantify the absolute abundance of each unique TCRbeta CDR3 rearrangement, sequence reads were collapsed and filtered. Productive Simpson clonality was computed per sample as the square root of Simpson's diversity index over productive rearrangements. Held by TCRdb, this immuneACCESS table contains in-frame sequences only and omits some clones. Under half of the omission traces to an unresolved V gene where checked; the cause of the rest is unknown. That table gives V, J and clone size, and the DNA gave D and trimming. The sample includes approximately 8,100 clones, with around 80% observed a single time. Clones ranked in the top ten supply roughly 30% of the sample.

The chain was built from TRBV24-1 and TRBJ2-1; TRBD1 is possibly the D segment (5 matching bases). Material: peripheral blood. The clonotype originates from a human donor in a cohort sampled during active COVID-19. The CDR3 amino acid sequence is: CATSDTQASSYNEQFF. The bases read TGTGCCACCAGTGACACACAGGCGAGCTCCTACAATGAGCAGTTCTTC.